A single sample gave rise to the 13 T cell receptor beta chains below, sequenced in a study of blood T cells in healthy people across ages. Primers used in a second PCR of roughly 6 to 11 cycles were a sample-barcoded 5' primer and a J-beta primer mix. Each CDR3 protein gets one entry after TCRdb re-called the 5' RACE reads with MiXCR. The sample yields about 1.6 million distinct CDR3 sequences, 34% seen once. Source material: blood. The receptors were sampled from a woman aged 25 to 39 in good health.

This chain joins TRBV6-1 and TRBJ1-2; D gene uncertain. The CDR3 length is 13 residues. Germline V gene lookup returns CDR1 MNHNS and CDR2 SASEGT. Trimming pared 7 bases from V and 4 bases from J, leaving 13 bases between. The DNA of the CDR3 is TGTGCCAGCATGGGAGGGAACTCCTATGGCTACACCTTC. It is translated as CASMGGNSYGYTF.

This chain uses TRBV7-9 with TRBJ2-7, with D tentatively TRBD1 (6 bases). Germline lookup yields CDR1 SEHNR and CDR2 FQNEAQ (reference sequence). The CDR3 runs to 15 residues. Between the trimmed V and J ends, which lost 3 bases and 0 bases, there was a span of 12 bases. The CDR3 loop is CASSFIGGSSYEQYF. CDR3 sequence (DNA): TGTGCCAGCAGCTTTATAGGGGGAAGCTCCTACGAGCAGTACTTC.

There are a few counts of this clonotype. The gene calls are TRBV6-6 and TRBJ2-1; 9 nucleotides line up with TRBD2. The CDR3 is 17 residues long. Germline CDR1 reads MNHNY; CDR2 reads SVGAGI (reference sequence). Losses at the gene ends were 6 bases for V and 3 bases for J; bases not matched to a gene: 12. CDR3 sequence: CASSPTGAGGIYNEQFF. The CDR3 coding sequence is TGTGCCAGCAGCCCAACTGGAGCGGGAGGAATCTACAATGAGCAGTTCTTC.

The rearrangement links TRBV18 to TRBJ1-2; the match to TRBD1 covers 9 bases. The CDR3 is 15 residues long. In germline, CDR1 is KGHSH, CDR2 LQKENI. Trimming removed 5 bases from V and 6 bases from J; junction bases left unmatched: 10. The CDR3 is CASSTTGGGSDGYTF. In DNA form, the CDR3 reads TGTGCCAGCTCAACCACAGGGGGCGGCAGCGATGGCTACACCTTC.

A single count supports this clonotype. The V and J genes are TRBV6-2 or TRBV6-3 and TRBJ2-1; TRBD1 might be the D (6 bases). CDR3 length: 14 amino acids. V was clipped by 6 bases and J by 8 bases, with 17 bases between them. Germline V CDR1 and CDR2: MNHEY, SVGEGT. The CDR3: CASSMPGGGYEQFF. In nucleotides, the CDR3 is TGTGCCAGCAGCATGCCTGGGGGCGGCTATGAGCAGTTCTTC.

The J gene is TRBJ1-4, the V gene TRBV7-9; the D is unclear. Per the germline V gene, CDR1 is SEHNR and CDR2 is FQNEAQ (reference sequence). The CDR3 length is 13 residues. With 2 bases removed from V and 6 bases from J, the gap between germline ends came to 7 bases. The CDR3 protein is CASSLRNDEKLFF. CDR3 nucleotide sequence: TGTGCCAGCAGCTTACGGAATGATGAAAAACTGTTTTTT.

The sample holds a few counts of this clonotype. The chain combines TRBV3-1 with TRBJ2-3, with 9 positions matching TRBD1. CDR3 length: 13 amino acids. The V segment lost 7 bases and the J segment 3 bases; nucleotides outside the gene matches: 2. Germline CDR1 is LGHDT and CDR2 is YNNKEL (reference sequence). CDR3 loop: CASKDRGTDTQYF. DNA of the CDR3: TGTGCCAGCAAGGACAGGGGAACAGATACGCAGTATTTT.

V gene TRBV7-8 combines with J gene TRBJ1-4; D unclear. From germline, CDR1 is SGHVS and CDR2 FQNEAQ. Trimming cost V 5 bases and J 4 bases, with 11 bases left between them. This CDR3 is built from 14 residues. The CDR3 coding sequence is TGTGCCAGCAGCCCAACGGGCCTTAATGAAAAACTGTTTTTT. Translated, it gives CASSPTGLNEKLFF.

The V and J genes are TRBV18 and TRBJ1-2; TRBD1 is a possible D gene (6 bases). Germline lookup yields CDR1 KGHSH and CDR2 LQKENI. The CDR3 covers 14 residues. The V end lost 3 bases, the J end lost 4 bases, and 12 bases lay between the germline ends. This chain's CDR3 is CASSPEDRAYGYTF. DNA for the CDR3: TGTGCCAGCTCACCTGAGGACAGAGCCTATGGCTACACCTTC.

The V gene is TRBV12-3 or TRBV12-4, the J gene TRBJ2-7; TRBD1 matches 8 bases. This CDR3 has 13 amino acids. With 7 bases clipped from V and 5 bases from J, the junction kept 7 bases outside the gene matches. The CDR3 DNA reads as TGTGCCAGCATTACCGGCAGGGGGCACGAGCAGTACTTC. The encoded protein is CASITGRGHEQYF.

The genes are TRBV27 and TRBJ1-5; the match to TRBD1 covers 7 bases. V lost 6 bases, J lost 2 bases, and 7 bases stayed unmatched. This CDR3 spans 15 amino acids. Germline CDR1 reads MNHEY; CDR2 reads SMNVEV (reference sequence). In DNA, the CDR3 is TGTGCCAGCAGACCGCAGGGGGTCGGCAATCAGCCCCAGCATTTT. It specifies CASRPQGVGNQPQHF.

This clonotype was picked up a small number of times. V usage is TRBV30 and J usage is TRBJ2-5; D might be TRBD1 (5 bases). TRBJ2-7 matches the DNA end more closely, so the J call is doubtful. Germline V gene sequence: CDR1 GTSNPN, CDR2 SVGIG (reference sequence). The CDR3 consists of 13 residues. CDR3 nucleotides: TGTGCCTGGAGTGTACAGGAAGGTGCCGAGCAGTACTTC. It translates to CAWSVQEGAEQYF.

This clonotype has just a few counts. V usage is TRBV6-1 and J usage is TRBJ2-7; D unclear. The V end lost 4 bases, the J end lost 5 bases, and 12 bases lay between the germline ends. The CDR3 runs 13 residues. Germline V lookup: CDR1 MNHNS, CDR2 SASEGT. CDR3 loop: CASSVEVRNEQYF. Written as DNA, the CDR3 is TGTGCCAGCAGTGTAGAGGTGCGGAACGAGCAGTACTTC.